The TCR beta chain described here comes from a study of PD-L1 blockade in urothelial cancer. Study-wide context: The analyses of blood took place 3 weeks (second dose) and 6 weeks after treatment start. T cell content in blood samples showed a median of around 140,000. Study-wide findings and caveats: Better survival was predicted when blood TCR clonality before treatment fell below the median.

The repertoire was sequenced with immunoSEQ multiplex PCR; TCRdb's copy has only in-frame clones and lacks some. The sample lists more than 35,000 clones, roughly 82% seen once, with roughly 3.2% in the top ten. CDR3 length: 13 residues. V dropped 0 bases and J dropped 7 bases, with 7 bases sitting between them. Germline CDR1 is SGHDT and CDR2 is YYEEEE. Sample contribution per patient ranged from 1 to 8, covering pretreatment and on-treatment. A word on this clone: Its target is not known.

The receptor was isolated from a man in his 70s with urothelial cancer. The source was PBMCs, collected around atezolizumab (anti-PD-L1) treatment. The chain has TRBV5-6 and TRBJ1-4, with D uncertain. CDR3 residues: CASSLGGFEKLFF. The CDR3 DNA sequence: TGTGCCAGCAGCTTGGGTGGCTTTGAAAAACTGTTTTTT.